These 7 T cell receptor beta chains originate from one sample sequenced in a study of blood T cell repertoires in COVID-19 (dated by TCRdb to between 2020 and 2021). Library preparation employed the immunoSEQ multiplex PCR assay. In its TCRdb copy, this immuneACCESS table keeps in-frame sequences only and misses some clones. Where compared with another copy, unresolved V genes explain less than half of these, and the others have no known cause. The sample records under 200,000 clones, 65% to 90% of which are singletons. More than 1.5% of the sample rests with the top ten. Sequenced: peripheral blood. These receptor sequences come from a human donor in a cohort sampled during active COVID-19.

This rearrangement joins TRBV7-9 to TRBJ2-1; TRBD2 matches at 14 bases. CDR1 and CDR2 from the germline V gene are SEHNR and FQNEAQ (reference sequence). There are 19 residues in the CDR3. The trim removed 5 bases at V and 2 bases at J, leaving 11 bases unmatched. CDR3 coding DNA: TGTGCCAGCAGCCGTAAACCCGGGACTAGCGGGAGCGCCTACAATGAGCAGTTCTTC. Residues: CASSRKPGTSGSAYNEQFF.

The J gene is TRBJ2-7, the V gene TRBV6-5; 10 bases are shared with TRBD1. V lost 10 bases, J lost 2 bases, and 11 bases stayed unmatched. The germline V gene encodes CDR1 MNHEY and CDR2 SVGAGI. This CDR3 comprises 15 residues. CDR3 amino acids: CAIRRGGQGAYEQYF. The DNA of the CDR3 is TGTGCCATTAGGAGGGGTGGACAGGGGGCCTACGAGCAGTACTTC.

This chain links TRBV6-1 with TRBJ2-7; weak D call: TRBD1 (6 bases). The CDR3 is 14 amino acids. Germline CDR1 is MNHNS and CDR2 is SASEGT. V lost 1 base and J 2 bases, leaving 9 bases between the germline ends. The CDR3 nucleotides are TGTGCCAGCAGTGAAGGGGGACAACCCTACGAGCAGTACTTC. Protein product: CASSEGGQPYEQYF.

The rearrangement joins TRBV7-2 to TRBJ2-7; 7 bases are shared with TRBD2. The CDR3 sequence is 16 residues long. V dropped 1 base and J dropped 0; count of bases not matched to a gene: 6. CDR1 SGHTA and CDR2 FQGNSA come from the germline V gene. The DNA for the CDR3 is TGTGCCAGCAGCTTAGGCGGGAGCTTTAGCTCCTACGAGCAGTACTTC. This encodes CASSLGGSFSSYEQYF.

The chain links TRBV6-5 to TRBJ2-7; 9 nucleotides line up with TRBD2. J gave up 4 bases and V 4 bases, and 8 bases lay outside the gene matches. The CDR3 has 15 residues. The germline V gene has CDR1 MNHEY and CDR2 SVGAGI. CDR3 DNA: TGTGCCAGCAGTTCCCCCGGGACTAGCAGTTACGAGCAGTACTTC. This sequence encodes CASSSPGTSSYEQYF.

This clone has only one observation. This CDR3 is also generated by other DNA sequences in the sample. This chain links TRBV5-6 with TRBJ1-2; the D is unclear. The V gene's germline CDR1 is SGHDT and CDR2 YYEEEE. CDR3 size: 12 residues. V was clipped by 0 bases and J by 8 bases, with 8 bases between them. CDR3 region: CASSLGAGGYTF. In DNA form, the CDR3 reads TGTGCCAGCAGCTTGGGAGCGGGGGGCTACACCTTC.

The rearrangement joins TRBV6-2 or TRBV6-3 to TRBJ1-2; TRBD1 might be the D (6 bases). The CDR3 is made up of 13 amino acids. The V gene lost 2 bases and the J gene lost 4 bases, with 8 bases spanning the gap. The germline V gene has CDR1 MNHEY and CDR2 SVGEGT. CDR3 region: CASSYGRGYGYTF. CDR3 coding DNA: TGTGCCAGCAGTTACGGCAGGGGCTATGGCTACACCTTC.